This T cell receptor beta chain was identified in a study of CD8 T cells in ankylosing spondylitis. Study-wide findings and caveats: Apparently characteristic of ankylosing spondylitis blood was a TCR beta motif (fewer than ten highly homologous variants). Reactive arthritis synovial fluid and blood were previously reported to contain some motif variants.

It was by quantitative 5'-RACE with molecular barcodes that TCR beta libraries were made. TCRdb passed the 5' RACE reads through MiXCR, listing each CDR3 protein once. The sample lists about 280,000 distinct CDR3 sequences, around 19% occurring once. Trimming shortened V by 6 bases and J by 0 bases, and 13 bases separated the two germline ends. This CDR3 has 15 amino acids. In germline, CDR1 is SGHDT, CDR2 YYEEEE. Remarks on this clonotype: Its antigen remains unknown.

The source is a male donor with ankylosing spondylitis or in good health (not recorded which). Material for sequencing was blood, either unsorted or a sorted T cell fraction (not recorded which). The rearrangement uses TRBV5-6 and TRBJ2-1; D call uncertain. The CDR3 protein is CASTNMLGSYNEQFF. Here the CDR3 DNA reads TGTGCCAGCACCAACATGCTTGGCTCCTACAATGAGCAGTTCTTC.